These 29 T cell receptor beta chains share one sample of origin, sequenced in a study of blood T cell repertoires in COVID-19. TCRdb keeps only in-frame clones here, not all; method: immunoSEQ multiplex PCR. The sample contains fewer than 85,000 clones, approximately 88% of which appear only once. Input material: peripheral blood. Receptor source: a man in his fifties or sixties with active COVID-19.

J is TRBJ2-1 and V is TRBV10-3; the match to TRBD2 covers 8 bases. The CDR3 is 16 residues long. The V gene end was trimmed by 0 bases and the J gene end by 5 bases; junction bases not matched to a gene: 6. The germline V gene has CDR1 ENHRY and CDR2 SYGVKD. As DNA, the CDR3 is TGTGCCATCAGTGAGTCGACGAGCGGGAGTAACAATGAGCAGTTCTTC. This encodes CAISESTSGSNNEQFF.

The chain links TRBV6-2 or TRBV6-3 to TRBJ1-6, with 7 bases lining up with TRBD1. This CDR3 is built from 17 residues. The V gene's germline CDR1 is MNHEY and CDR2 SVGEGT. V lost 2 bases, J lost 6 bases, and 10 bases stayed unmatched. CDR3 bases: TGTGCCAGCAGTTACGTCCCAATCCGGGACAGTAATTCACCCCTCCACTTT. Protein product: CASSYVPIRDSNSPLHF.

This chain uses TRBV7-6 with TRBJ2-2, with TRBD2 identical over 10 bases. This CDR3 is built from 17 residues. V dropped 4 bases and J dropped 0; count of bases not matched to a gene: 5. Germline lookup yields CDR1 SGHVS and CDR2 FNYEAQ. The CDR3 nucleotides are TGTGCCAGCAGCTCAGGACTAGCGGCGACGAACACCGGGGAGCTGTTTTTT. It encodes CASSSGLAATNTGELFF.

The CDR3 coding sequence is TGCGCCAGCAGCCAAGAGGGGCAGGGACTTTCACCCCTCCACTTT. Protein sequence: CASSQEGQGLSPLHF. J is TRBJ1-6 and V is TRBV4-1; TRBD1 might be the D (5 bases). The V end was cut by 0 bases, the J end by 9 bases, with 12 bases between. Germline V gene lookup returns CDR1 MGHRA and CDR2 YSYEKL. The CDR3 is 15 residues long.

This chain links TRBV27 with TRBJ2-7; 8 bases fit TRBD1. The CDR3 covers 15 residues. J was trimmed by 5 bases and V by 3 bases; bases with no gene match: 9. From germline, CDR1 is MNHEY and CDR2 SMNVEV (reference sequence). The CDR3 bases are TGTGCCAGCAGTTTGGGGCGCGGACAGGGAAACGAGCAGTACTTC. Residues: CASSLGRGQGNEQYF.

The V and J genes are TRBV29-1 and TRBJ2-7; D unclear. Germline V lookup: CDR1 SQVTM, CDR2 ANQGSEA. The CDR3 is made up of 11 amino acids. Deletions cut 6 bases from V and 3 bases from J, with 9 bases between. CDR3 in DNA: TGCAGCGTCGCCGAGAACTACGAGCAGTACTTC. This translates into CSVAENYEQYF.

In nucleotides, the CDR3 is TGTGCCACCAGTGAAGCCGGGACAGGGTTCTACGAGCAGTACTTC. Protein: CATSEAGTGFYEQYF. The chain employs TRBV24-1 and TRBJ2-7; 9 bases map to TRBD1. Germline V gene lookup returns CDR1 KGHDR and CDR2 SFDVKD. Trimming cost V 4 bases and J 3 bases; bases outside gene matches: 6. This CDR3 has 15 amino acids.

The chain joins TRBV6-6 to TRBJ1-6, with a tentative D call TRBD1 (5 bases). The V gene lost 6 bases and the J gene lost 0 bases, with 9 bases spanning the gap. CDR1 and CDR2 from the germline V gene are MNHNY and SVGAGI (reference sequence). The CDR3 runs 15 residues. In DNA form, the CDR3 reads TGTGCCAGCAGGATCGACAGCTCCTATAATTCACCCCTCCACTTT. Translated: CASRIDSSYNSPLHF.

The gene calls are TRBV7-2 and TRBJ2-3; D remains unclear. The CDR3 has 15 residues. The V end was cut by 6 bases, the J end by 4 bases, with 17 bases between. CDR1 SGHTA and CDR2 FQGNSA come from the germline V gene. The CDR3 protein is CASRGQAPLSDTQYF. The CDR3 region has the DNA TGTGCCAGCAGGGGTCAGGCGCCACTTTCAGATACGCAGTATTTT.

The chain carries TRBV24-1 and TRBJ2-7; 10 bases fit TRBD1. The CDR3 has 15 amino acids. Germline V gene data show CDR1 as KGHDR and CDR2 as SFDVKD. J was trimmed by 2 bases and V by 3 bases; bases with no gene match: 3. CDR3 nucleotide sequence: TGTGCCACCAGTGATCCGGGACAGGGGACCTACGAGCAGTACTTC. Its protein is CATSDPGQGTYEQYF.

This clone was picked up a small number of times. This sequence joins TRBV6-6 and TRBJ2-5, with a tentative D call TRBD2 (6 bases). Germline CDR1 is MNHNY and CDR2 is SVGAGI (reference sequence). The CDR3 spans 14 residues. V lost 6 bases and J 5 bases, leaving 16 bases between the germline ends. CDR3 sequence reads: CASRDSRAGETQYF. The CDR3 nucleotides are TGTGCCAGCAGGGACTCCCGCGCGGGGGAGACCCAGTACTTC.

V usage is TRBV28 and J usage is TRBJ1-1, with TRBD1 as a possible D gene (5 bases). CDR1 is MDHEN, CDR2 SYDVKM, per germline. With 5 bases removed from V and 0 bases from J, the gap between germline ends came to 13 bases. The CDR3 loop spans 15 amino acids. This CDR3 reads CASSTPRQMNTEAFF. The CDR3 region has the DNA TGTGCCAGCAGTACCCCCAGACAGATGAACACTGAAGCTTTCTTT.

The chain's CDR3 is CASSSLGSGRSGELFF. Here the CDR3 DNA reads TGTGCCAGTAGTTCACTAGGAAGCGGGAGATCCGGGGAGCTGTTTTTT. The rearrangement joins TRBV19 to TRBJ2-2, with 8 bases aligning to TRBD2. CDR1 LNHDA and CDR2 SQIVND come from the germline V gene (reference sequence). The CDR3 runs to 16 residues. Trimming cost V 5 bases and J 6 bases; bases outside gene matches: 11. The variable domain in full, completed from reference TRBV19 and TRBJ2-2, reads DGGITQSPKYLFRKEGQNVTLSCEQNLNHDAMYWYRQDPGQGLRLIYYSQIVNDFQKGDIAEGYSVSREKKESFPLTVTSAQKNPTAFYLCASSSLGSGRSGELFFGEGSRLTVL.

This rearrangement joins TRBV2 to TRBJ1-1; D perhaps matches TRBD1 (6 bases). CDR1 is SNHLY and CDR2 is FYNNEI in the germline V gene. The ends were cut back, 6 bases at V and 5 bases at J, with 13 bases in the middle. CDR3 length: 13 residues. For the CDR3, the DNA is TGTGCCAGCAGCACAGGGTCGGGGACTGAAGCTTTCTTT. Translation: CASSTGSGTEAFF.

This clone was seen a single time. This CDR3 reads CASSSPAPGGENEKLFF. Here the CDR3 DNA reads TGTGCCAGCAGTTCCCCCGCGCCCGGAGGGGAGAATGAAAAACTGTTTTTT. This rearrangement joins TRBV27 to TRBJ1-4; TRBD1 might be the D (5 bases). CDR3 length: 17 amino acids. Germline V gives CDR1 MNHEY, CDR2 SMNVEV (reference sequence). V was cut by 4 bases and J by 5 bases, with 20 bases left in between.

The chain uses TRBV6-2 or TRBV6-3 and TRBJ2-3; 9 bases line up with TRBD1. Per germline, CDR1 MNHEY and CDR2 SVGEGT. This CDR3 contains 16 residues. J lost 4 bases, V lost 1 base, and 6 bases had no gene match. The CDR3, as DNA: TGTGCCAGCAGTTACTATATTACAGGGGGCTCAGATACGCAGTATTTT. Its translation: CASSYYITGGSDTQYF.

The chain recombines TRBV9 with TRBJ2-3, with D unresolved. This CDR3 region has 12 residues. Trimming removed 7 bases at V and 3 bases at J, with 9 bases between. CDR1 and CDR2 (germline): SGDLS, YYNGEE. The CDR3 sequence is CASGQRTDTQYF. In nucleotides, the CDR3 is TGTGCCAGCGGGCAGAGAACAGATACGCAGTATTTT.

V gene TRBV11-3 combines with J gene TRBJ2-1; TRBD2 aligns across 12 bases. This CDR3 is built from 15 residues. CDR1 SGHNT and CDR2 YENEEA come from the germline V gene. The junction had 7 bases not matched to a gene; V was cut back by 5 bases and J by 8 bases. The CDR3 DNA sequence: TGTGCCAGCAGCCAGGCTAGCGGGAGGGTCTATGAGCAGTTCTTC. As protein: CASSQASGRVYEQFF.

Comments on this clone: Other nucleotide sequences from this sample produce the same CDR3. The J gene is TRBJ2-1, the V gene TRBV11-2, with 8 bases aligning to TRBD1. CDR3 length equals 15 residues. Germline values: CDR1 SGHAT, CDR2 FQNNGV. Trimming removed 5 bases from V and 1 base from J; junction bases left unmatched: 4. The CDR3 loop is CASSPRTGSYNEQFF. The CDR3 DNA sequence: TGTGCCAGCAGCCCGCGGACAGGGTCCTACAATGAGCAGTTCTTC.

V and J are TRBV7-5 and TRBJ2-1; no DNA check was done on the table's D call, TRBD1. TRBV7-5 is shown as a pseudogene. This CDR3 is 15 amino acids long. The CDR3 protein is CVRSSAGQPPNEQFF. The DNA for the CDR3 is TGTGTCAGAAGCTCCGCCGGACAGCCACCAAATGAGCAGTTCTTC.

The chain couples TRBV3-1 (or the pseudogene TRBV3-2) to TRBJ1-1, with 9 bases aligning to TRBD1. Trimming at V came to 3 bases and at J to 6 bases, leaving 2 bases not matched to a gene. The CDR3 has 13 amino acids. CDR1 and CDR2 from the germline V gene are LGHDT and YNNKEL (reference sequence). The CDR3 loop reads CASSHRTGAEAFF. As DNA, the CDR3 is TGTGCCAGCAGCCATCGGACAGGGGCTGAAGCTTTCTTT.

This clone was counted a few times. The chain carries TRBV5-4 and TRBJ1-3, with 11 bases fitting TRBD1. J was trimmed by 0 bases and V by 3 bases; bases with no gene match: 2. The CDR3 runs to 16 residues. Germline V gene data show CDR1 as SGHNT and CDR2 as YYREEE (reference sequence). The CDR3 DNA sequence: TGTGCCAGCAGCTGGGACAGGGGGTCCTCTGGAAACACCATATATTTT. It is translated as CASSWDRGSSGNTIYF.

V gene TRBV28 combines with J gene TRBJ1-5; TRBD1 matches at 7 bases. V gave up 3 bases and J gave up 6 bases; unmatched junction bases: 11. Germline V gene lookup returns CDR1 MDHEN and CDR2 SYDVKM. The CDR3 spans 16 residues. The CDR3 here is CASSFAKGARIQPQHF. The DNA of the CDR3 is TGTGCCAGCAGTTTCGCGAAGGGGGCCCGTATTCAGCCCCAGCATTTT.

The chain employs TRBV3-1 (or the pseudogene TRBV3-2) and TRBJ2-7; 16 bases line up with TRBD2. V dropped 0 bases and J dropped 3; count of bases not matched to a gene: 8. CDR1 LGHDT and CDR2 YNNKEL come from the germline V gene (reference sequence). The length of the CDR3 is 19 residues. The CDR3 DNA is TGTGCCAGCAGCCAAGATCTGGGGACTAGCGGGGGGGCTCACTACGAGCAGTACTTC. This sequence encodes CASSQDLGTSGGAHYEQYF.

In DNA, the CDR3 is TGTGCCAGCAGCTCGGGACTAGCGGGAGAATCCTACGAGCAGTACTTC. Amino acids: CASSSGLAGESYEQYF. V usage is TRBV7-9 and J usage is TRBJ2-7, with 14 bases matching TRBD2. Per germline, CDR1 SEHNR and CDR2 FQNEAQ (reference sequence). CDR3 length: 16 residues. V lost 4 bases, J lost 1 base, and 3 bases stayed unmatched.

V gene TRBV28 combines with J gene TRBJ2-7, with TRBD1 identical over 12 bases. The V gene's germline CDR1 is MDHEN and CDR2 SYDVKM. This CDR3 spans 16 amino acids. The V segment lost 1 base and the J segment 7 bases; nucleotides outside the gene matches: 8. CDR3 DNA: TGTGCCAGCAGTTTATCCCCGGGACAGGGGGCACGAGAGCAGTACTTC. Translating it yields CASSLSPGQGAREQYF.

Only a few counts were recorded for this clone. The chain couples TRBV7-8 to TRBJ2-1, with TRBD1 as a possible D gene (6 bases). CDR1 is SGHVS and CDR2 is FQNEAQ in the germline V gene. The V end was cut by 5 bases, the J end by 3 bases, with 14 bases between. The CDR3 runs to 15 residues. This CDR3 reads CASSPQGSVYNEQFF. DNA of the CDR3: TGTGCCAGCAGCCCGCAGGGGTCTGTCTACAATGAGCAGTTCTTC.

CDR3 coding DNA: TGTGCCAGCAGCTTAAAGGCCGATTTAGCGGGAGGGGTCAATGAGCAGTTCTTC. This translates into CASSLKADLAGGVNEQFF. This sequence joins TRBV7-3 and TRBJ2-1; 11 bases align to TRBD2. Germline V gene data show CDR1 as SGHTA and CDR2 as FQGTGA. This CDR3 contains 18 residues. J was trimmed by 6 bases and V by 1 base; bases with no gene match: 11.

The rearrangement joins TRBV2 to TRBJ2-1, with D perhaps matching TRBD1 (6 bases). CDR3 length: 17 residues. Trimming took off 4 bases at V and 0 bases at J, with 16 bases between the two ends. Looked up from germline, CDR1 is SNHLY and CDR2 is FYNNEI. The CDR3 region is CASSVSLGTNSYNEQFF. CDR3 DNA sequence: TGTGCCAGCAGTGTTTCGCTCGGGACAAACTCCTACAATGAGCAGTTCTTC.